A selection of T cell receptor beta chains follows, all from one sample in a study of blood T cell repertoires in COVID-19. The table came from immunoSEQ multiplex PCR; TCRdb's copy has only in-frame clones and leaves some out. The sample holds about 440,000 clones, about nine tenths seen once. The sample was PBMCs or T cells enriched from blood (not recorded which). These receptors were obtained from a man between 18 and 35 years old who had recovered from COVID-19. Each CDR3 is given with its conserved first and last residue. Each record gives: J gene, clone size, D gene, V gene, CDR3 DNA, CDR3 protein. The D gene is left open where the match is weak. Where a row states a size, it is once, few, many or the class of an expanded clone; other rows omit it.

J: TRBJ2-3
size: .
D: .
V: TRBV5-1
DNA: TGCGCCAGCAGCTGGGAAGGACAGTCGGATACGCAGTATTTT
CDR3: CASSWEGQSDTQYF

J: TRBJ1-1
size: .
D: .
V: TRBV28
DNA: TGTGCCAGCAGTTTGGGCCATGAAGCTTTCTTT
CDR3: CASSLGHEAFF

J: TRBJ1-2
size: .
D: .
V: TRBV6-6
DNA: TGTGCCAGCACTCAATCGGGAGACGGCTACACCTTC
CDR3: CASTQSGDGYTF

J: TRBJ1-5
size: .
D: .
V: TRBV18
DNA: TGTGCCAGCTCACCGGGTGGCAGGGATTCGCGTCAGCCCCAGCATTTT
CDR3: CASSPGGRDSRQPQHF

J: TRBJ1-5
size: .
D: .
V: TRBV30
DNA: TGTGCCTGGAGTGCTTACTCCAATCAGCCCCAGCATTTT
CDR3: CAWSAYSNQPQHF

J: TRBJ1-2
size: .
D: TRBD1
V: TRBV27
DNA: TGTGCCAGCAGCCTAGACCCTAACAGGGGGTACGGCTACACCTTC
CDR3: CASSLDPNRGYGYTF

J: TRBJ1-4
size: .
D: .
V: TRBV7-5
DNA: TGTGTCAGAAGCGGCCGAGGCTGGACCTTCGGGGGGGAAAAACTGTTTTTT
CDR3: CVRSGRGWTFGGEKLFF

J: TRBJ1-1
size: .
D: .
V: TRBV12-5
DNA: TGTGCTAGTGGTCGACTGGCGGATTTGAACACTGAAGCTTTCTTT
CDR3: CASGRLADLNTEAFF

J: TRBJ1-2
size: .
D: .
V: TRBV10-3
DNA: TGTGCCATCAGTGAAAAAGTAGACTATGGCTACACCTTC
CDR3: CAISEKVDYGYTF

J: TRBJ2-7
size: once
D: .
V: TRBV7-2
DNA: TGTGCCAGCAGCCTAGCGTCCGGGGGCTACGAGCAGTACTTC
CDR3: CASSLASGGYEQYF

J: TRBJ1-5
size: once
D: .
V: TRBV5-6
DNA: TGTGCCAGCAGCTTGGAGGCGGGGCGAAGCAATCAGCCCCAGCATTTT
CDR3: CASSLEAGRSNQPQHF

J: TRBJ1-3
size: .
D: .
V: TRBV5-4
DNA: TGTGCCACCCAGGGAGGCCCAGGTACTGGAAACACCATATATTTT
CDR3: CATQGGPGTGNTIYF

J: TRBJ2-7
size: .
D: TRBD1
V: TRBV30
DNA: TGTGCCTGGAGCCTAGGACAGGGGGCGGGGGAGCAGTACTTC
CDR3: CAWSLGQGAGEQYF

J: TRBJ2-5
size: .
D: .
V: TRBV7-9
DNA: TGTGCCAGCAGAGCGACGACGGAGACCCAGTACTTC
CDR3: CASRATTETQYF

J: TRBJ2-5
size: .
D: .
V: TRBV27
DNA: TGTGCCAGCAGTCCCGAAACAAAGGAGACCCAGTACTTC
CDR3: CASSPETKETQYF

J: TRBJ1-4
size: .
D: .
V: TRBV5-1
DNA: TGCGCCAGCAGCTCCGGGACAAAGGGTGAAAAACTGTTTTTT
CDR3: CASSSGTKGEKLFF

J: TRBJ1-3
size: .
D: .
V: TRBV13
DNA: TGTGCCAGCAGCAACGGACAGGGAAACACCATATATTTT
CDR3: CASSNGQGNTIYF

J: TRBJ2-5
size: .
D: .
V: TRBV7-8
DNA: TGTGCCAGCAGCTTCGAGCGTTACTCCCAAGAGACCCAGTACTTC
CDR3: CASSFERYSQETQYF

J: TRBJ1-1
size: once
D: .
V: TRBV11-2
DNA: TGTGCCAGCAGCTTCTCGGGGGGATCGAACACTGAAGCTTTCTTT
CDR3: CASSFSGGSNTEAFF

J: TRBJ1-6
size: .
D: .
V: TRBV4-2
DNA: TGTGCCAGCAGCCAAGAACCCGGGGGGCTCCTTAATTCACCCCTCCACTTT
CDR3: CASSQEPGGLLNSPLHF

J: TRBJ2-3
size: .
D: TRBD2
V: TRBV28
DNA: TGTGCCAGCAGTTCATTAGCGGGAGGGCGTTTAGCAGATACGCAGTATTTT
CDR3: CASSSLAGGRLADTQYF

J: TRBJ1-2
size: .
D: .
V: TRBV7-9
DNA: TGTGCCAGCAGCCCCCGGAGACTTAACTATGGCTACACCTTC
CDR3: CASSPRRLNYGYTF

J: TRBJ2-3
size: .
D: .
V: TRBV11-2
DNA: TGTGCCAGCAGCTTCGGCGGGGTCAGGACAGATACGCAGTATTTT
CDR3: CASSFGGVRTDTQYF

J: TRBJ2-3
size: many
D: TRBD1
V: TRBV3-1/TRBV3-2
DNA: TGTGCCAGCAGCCCCCCACAGGGGGCGGGTGTAGTGGCGCAGTATTTT
CDR3: CASSPPQGAGVVAQYF

J: TRBJ1-2
size: .
D: .
V: TRBV29-1
DNA: TGCAGCGCGGGACCCTCCACGGGGGGCTACACCTTC
CDR3: CSAGPSTGGYTF